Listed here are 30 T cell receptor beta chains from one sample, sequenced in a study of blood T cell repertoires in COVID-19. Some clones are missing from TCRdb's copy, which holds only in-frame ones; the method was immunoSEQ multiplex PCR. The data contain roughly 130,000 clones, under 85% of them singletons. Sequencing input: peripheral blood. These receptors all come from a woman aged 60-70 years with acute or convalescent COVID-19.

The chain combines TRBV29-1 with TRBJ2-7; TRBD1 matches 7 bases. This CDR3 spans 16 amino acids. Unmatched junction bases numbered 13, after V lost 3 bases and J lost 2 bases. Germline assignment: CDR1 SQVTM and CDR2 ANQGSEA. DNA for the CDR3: TGCAGCGTTGAGAAAATCCGAGAGGGGGCCCCCTACGAGCAGTACGTC. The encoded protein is CSVEKIREGAPYEQYV.

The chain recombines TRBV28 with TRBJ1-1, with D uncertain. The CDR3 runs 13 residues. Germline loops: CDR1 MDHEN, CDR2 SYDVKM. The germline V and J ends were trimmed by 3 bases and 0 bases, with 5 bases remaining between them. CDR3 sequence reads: CASSFRLNTEAFF. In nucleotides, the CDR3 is TGTGCCAGCAGTTTTCGGTTGAACACTGAAGCTTTCTTT.

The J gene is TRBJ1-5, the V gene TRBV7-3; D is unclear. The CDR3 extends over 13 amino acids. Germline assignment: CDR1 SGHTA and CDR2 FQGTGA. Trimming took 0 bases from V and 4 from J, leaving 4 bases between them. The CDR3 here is CASSLTSNQPQHF. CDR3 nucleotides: TGTGCCAGCAGCTTAACTTCGAATCAGCCCCAGCATTTT.

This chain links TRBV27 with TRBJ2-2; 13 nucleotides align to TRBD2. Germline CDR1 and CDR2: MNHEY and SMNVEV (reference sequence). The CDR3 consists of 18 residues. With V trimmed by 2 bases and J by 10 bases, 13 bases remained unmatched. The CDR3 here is CASSLRTSGGGHAEELFF. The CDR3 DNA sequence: TGTGCCAGCAGTTTACGTACTAGCGGGGGGGGCCACGCCGAGGAGCTGTTTTTT.

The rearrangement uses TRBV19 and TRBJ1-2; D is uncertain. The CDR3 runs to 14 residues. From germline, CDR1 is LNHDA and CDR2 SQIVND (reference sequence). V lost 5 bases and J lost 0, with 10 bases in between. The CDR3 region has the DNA TGTGCCAGTAGTGAACAGTTAGCTAACTATGGCTACACCTTC. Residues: CASSEQLANYGYTF.

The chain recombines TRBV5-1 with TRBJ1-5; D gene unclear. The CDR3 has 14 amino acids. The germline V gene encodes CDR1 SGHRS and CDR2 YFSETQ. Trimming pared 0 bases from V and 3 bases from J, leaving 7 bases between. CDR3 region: CASSLDGDNQPQHF. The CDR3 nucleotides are TGCGCCAGCAGCTTGGACGGGGACAATCAGCCCCAGCATTTT.

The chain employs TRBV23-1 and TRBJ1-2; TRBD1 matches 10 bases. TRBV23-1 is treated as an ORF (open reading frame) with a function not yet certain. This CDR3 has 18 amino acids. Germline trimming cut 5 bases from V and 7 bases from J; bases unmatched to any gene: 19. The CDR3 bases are TGCGCCAGCAGTGATAAACACCGCCGGGACAGGGGAGTAAGTGGCTACACCTTC. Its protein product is CASSDKHRRDRGVSGYTF.

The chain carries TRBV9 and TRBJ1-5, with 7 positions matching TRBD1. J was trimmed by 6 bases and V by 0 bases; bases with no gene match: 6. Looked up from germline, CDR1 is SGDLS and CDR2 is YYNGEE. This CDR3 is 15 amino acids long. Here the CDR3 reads CASSVGEGASQPQHF. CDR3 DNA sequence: TGTGCCAGCAGCGTAGGTGAGGGGGCTAGTCAGCCCCAGCATTTT.

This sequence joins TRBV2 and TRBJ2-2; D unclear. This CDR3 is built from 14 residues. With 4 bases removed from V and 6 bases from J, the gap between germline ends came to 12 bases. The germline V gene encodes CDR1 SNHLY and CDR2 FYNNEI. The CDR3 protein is CASSGHDWAGELFF. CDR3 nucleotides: TGTGCCAGCAGTGGACATGATTGGGCCGGGGAGCTGTTTTTT.

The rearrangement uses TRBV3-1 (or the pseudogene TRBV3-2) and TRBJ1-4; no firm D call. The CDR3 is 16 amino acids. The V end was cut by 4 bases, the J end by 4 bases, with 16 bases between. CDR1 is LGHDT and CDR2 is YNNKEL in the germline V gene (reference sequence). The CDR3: CASSPMVGGYNEKLFF. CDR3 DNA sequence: TGTGCCAGCAGCCCTATGGTGGGAGGGTATAATGAAAAACTGTTTTTT.

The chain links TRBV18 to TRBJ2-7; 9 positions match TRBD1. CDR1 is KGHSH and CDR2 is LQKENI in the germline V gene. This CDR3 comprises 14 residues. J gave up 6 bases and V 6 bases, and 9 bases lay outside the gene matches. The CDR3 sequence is CASSKQGAGSEQYF. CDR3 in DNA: TGTGCCAGCTCGAAACAGGGGGCTGGGTCCGAGCAGTACTTC.

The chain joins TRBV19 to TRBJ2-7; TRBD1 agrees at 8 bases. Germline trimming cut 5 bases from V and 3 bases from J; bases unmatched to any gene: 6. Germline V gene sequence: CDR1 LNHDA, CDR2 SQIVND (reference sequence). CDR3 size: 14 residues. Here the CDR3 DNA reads TGTGCCAGTAGTCCCCCGGGACAGGTCTACGAGCAGTACTTC. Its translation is CASSPPGQVYEQYF.

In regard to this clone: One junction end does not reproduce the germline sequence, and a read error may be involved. The CDR3 region has the DNA TGCGCCAGCAGCTTGTCCGGGTCCTTC. This gives the protein CASSLSGSF. The chain uses TRBV5-1 and TRBJ1-2; D uncertain. CDR1 and CDR2 (germline): SGHRS, YFSETQ. The CDR3 is 9 residues long.

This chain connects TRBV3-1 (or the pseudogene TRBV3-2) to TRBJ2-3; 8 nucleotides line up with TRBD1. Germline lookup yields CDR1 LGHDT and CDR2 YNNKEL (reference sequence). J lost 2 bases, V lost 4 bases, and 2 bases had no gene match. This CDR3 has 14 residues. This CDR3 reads CASSPDRDTDTQYF. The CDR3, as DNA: TGTGCCAGCAGCCCGGACAGGGACACAGATACGCAGTATTTT.

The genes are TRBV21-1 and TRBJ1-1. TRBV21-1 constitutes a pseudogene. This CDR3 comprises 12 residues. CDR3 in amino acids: CASIRGDTEAFF. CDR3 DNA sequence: TGTGCCAGCATCCGGGGAGACACTGAAGCTTTCTTT.

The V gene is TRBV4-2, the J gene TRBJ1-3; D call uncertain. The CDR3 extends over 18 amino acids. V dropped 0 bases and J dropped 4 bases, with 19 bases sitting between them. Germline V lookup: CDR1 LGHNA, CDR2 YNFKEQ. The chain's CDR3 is CASSQEVFSIRVGNTIYF. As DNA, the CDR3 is TGTGCCAGCAGCCAAGAGGTTTTTAGTATACGGGTCGGAAACACCATATATTTT.

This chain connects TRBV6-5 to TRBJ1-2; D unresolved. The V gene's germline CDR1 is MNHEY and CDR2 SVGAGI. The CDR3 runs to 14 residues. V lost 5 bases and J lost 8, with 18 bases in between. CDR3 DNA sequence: TGTGCCAGCAGTACTAGAAGCCCCCGGGAAGGCTACACCTTC. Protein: CASSTRSPREGYTF.

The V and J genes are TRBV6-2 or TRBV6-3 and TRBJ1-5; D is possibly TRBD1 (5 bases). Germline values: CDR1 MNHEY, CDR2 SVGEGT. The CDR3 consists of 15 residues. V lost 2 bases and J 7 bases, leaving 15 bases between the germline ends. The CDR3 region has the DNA TGTGCCAGCAGTTACGGGGGGAGGACTAGACAGCCCCAGCATTTT. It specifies CASSYGGRTRQPQHF.

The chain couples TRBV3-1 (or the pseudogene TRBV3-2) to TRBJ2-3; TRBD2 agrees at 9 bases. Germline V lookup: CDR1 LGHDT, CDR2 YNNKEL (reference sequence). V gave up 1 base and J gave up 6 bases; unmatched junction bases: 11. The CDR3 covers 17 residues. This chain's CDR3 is CASSQVVTSGTGDTQYF. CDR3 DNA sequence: TGTGCCAGCAGCCAAGTCGTGACTAGCGGAACTGGGGATACGCAGTATTTT.

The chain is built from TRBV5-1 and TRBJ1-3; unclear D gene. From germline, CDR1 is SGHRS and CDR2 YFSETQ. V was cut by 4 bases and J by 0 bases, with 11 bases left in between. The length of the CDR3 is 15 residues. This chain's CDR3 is CASSILSGSGNTIYF. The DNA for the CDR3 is TGCGCCAGCAGCATCCTTTCAGGCTCTGGAAACACCATATATTTT.

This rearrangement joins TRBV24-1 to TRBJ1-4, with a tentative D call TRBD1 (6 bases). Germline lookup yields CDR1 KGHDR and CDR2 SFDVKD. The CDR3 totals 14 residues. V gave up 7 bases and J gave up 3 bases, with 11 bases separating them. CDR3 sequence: CATRGGGPNEKLFF. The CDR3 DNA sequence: TGTGCCACCAGGGGAGGGGGACCTAATGAAAAACTGTTTTTT.

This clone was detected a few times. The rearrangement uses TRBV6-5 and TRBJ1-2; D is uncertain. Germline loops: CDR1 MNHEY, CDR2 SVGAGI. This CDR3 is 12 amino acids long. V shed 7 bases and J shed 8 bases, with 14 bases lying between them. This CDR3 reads CASKAPPGGYTF. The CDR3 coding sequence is TGTGCCAGCAAGGCCCCACCGGGAGGCTACACCTTC.

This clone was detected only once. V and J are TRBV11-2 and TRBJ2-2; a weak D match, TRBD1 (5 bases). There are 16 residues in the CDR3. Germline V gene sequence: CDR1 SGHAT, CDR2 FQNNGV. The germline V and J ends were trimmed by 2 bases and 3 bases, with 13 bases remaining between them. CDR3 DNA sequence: TGTGCCAGCAGCTTAAATCCAGGGTGGGACACCGGGGAGCTGTTTTTT. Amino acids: CASSLNPGWDTGELFF.

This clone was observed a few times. The CDR3 nucleotides read TGTGCCAGCGGACCTGGACAGGGTAGTCAGCCCCAGCATTTT. Translated, it gives CASGPGQGSQPQHF. The chain couples TRBV11-2 to TRBJ1-5, with TRBD1 identical over 8 bases. The CDR3 has 14 amino acids. The germline gives CDR1 SGHAT, CDR2 FQNNGV. V lost 8 bases, J lost 6 bases, and 9 bases stayed unmatched.

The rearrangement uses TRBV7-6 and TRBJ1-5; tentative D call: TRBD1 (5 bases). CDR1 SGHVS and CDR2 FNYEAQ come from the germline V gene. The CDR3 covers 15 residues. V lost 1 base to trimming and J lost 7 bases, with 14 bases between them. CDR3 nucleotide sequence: TGTGCCAGCAGCTTAGATCCGGGGGACGACCAGCCCCAGCATTTT. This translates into CASSLDPGDDQPQHF.

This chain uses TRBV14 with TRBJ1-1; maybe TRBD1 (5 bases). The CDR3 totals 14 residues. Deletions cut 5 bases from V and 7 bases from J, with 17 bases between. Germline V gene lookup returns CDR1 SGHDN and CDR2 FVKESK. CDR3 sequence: CASSSNWGGGEAFF. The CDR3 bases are TGTGCCAGCAGCTCCAACTGGGGGGGTGGTGAAGCTTTCTTT.

CDR3 sequence: CASSPPKGGVETQYF. The CDR3 DNA follows: TGTGCCAGCAGTCCTCCAAAGGGAGGGGTGGAGACCCAGTACTTC. The gene calls are TRBV28 and TRBJ2-5, with 7 bases aligning to TRBD2. The germline CDR1 and CDR2 sequences are MDHEN and SYDVKM. J was trimmed by 5 bases and V by 5 bases; bases with no gene match: 11. This CDR3 has 15 amino acids.

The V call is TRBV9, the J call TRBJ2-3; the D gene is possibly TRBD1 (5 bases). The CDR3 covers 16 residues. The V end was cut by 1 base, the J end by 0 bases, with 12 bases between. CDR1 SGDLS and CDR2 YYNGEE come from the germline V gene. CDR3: CASSVTQGRSTDTQYF. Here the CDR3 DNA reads TGTGCCAGCAGCGTAACCCAGGGAAGGAGCACAGATACGCAGTATTTT.

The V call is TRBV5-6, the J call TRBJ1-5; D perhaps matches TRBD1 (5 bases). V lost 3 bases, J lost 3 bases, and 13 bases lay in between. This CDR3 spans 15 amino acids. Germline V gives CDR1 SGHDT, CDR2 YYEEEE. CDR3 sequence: CASSWGADFNQPQHF. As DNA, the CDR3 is TGTGCCAGCAGCTGGGGCGCCGATTTCAATCAGCCCCAGCATTTT. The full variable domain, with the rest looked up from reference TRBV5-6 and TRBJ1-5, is DAGVTQSPTHLIKTRGQQVTLRCSPKSGHDTVSWYQQALGQGPQFIFQYYEEEERQRGNFPDRFSGHQFPNYSSELNVNALLLGDSALYLCASSWGADFNQPQHFGDGTRLSIL.

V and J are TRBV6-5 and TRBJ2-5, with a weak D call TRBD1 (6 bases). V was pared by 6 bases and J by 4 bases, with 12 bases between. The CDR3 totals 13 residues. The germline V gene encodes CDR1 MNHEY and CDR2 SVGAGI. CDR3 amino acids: CASRTRDTETQYF. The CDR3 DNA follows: TGTGCCAGCAGGACCCGGGACACAGAGACCCAGTACTTC.